These 17 T cell receptor beta chains came from one sample sequenced in a study of shared clonotypes between healthy human individuals. Only in-frame clones appear in the TCRdb table, and some are missing; sequencing was by immunoSEQ multiplex PCR. In the table there are about 700,000 clones, about 92% of which are singletons. Terminally differentiated effector memory CD45RA+ cells were excluded by CCR7 positive selection of CD45RO-negative cells. Source material: naive CD8+ T cells sorted from blood. Source of these receptors: a man aged 30 to 45 in good health.

This clone was seen only a few times. This chain joins TRBV4-1 and TRBJ2-1; unclear D gene. The CDR3 contains 13 residues. V was clipped by 0 bases and J by 5 bases, with 5 bases between them. CDR1 and CDR2 (germline): MGHRA, YSYEKL. Here the CDR3 reads CASSQDIDNEQFF. For the CDR3, the DNA is TGCGCCAGCAGCCAAGATATTGACAATGAGCAGTTCTTC.

This rearrangement joins TRBV9 to TRBJ2-5; 10 bases are shared with TRBD2. Looked up from germline, CDR1 is SGDLS and CDR2 is YYNGEE. J was trimmed by 5 bases and V by 3 bases; bases with no gene match: 10. The CDR3 spans 16 residues. The DNA for the CDR3 is TGTGCCAGCAGCGGACCAGCGGGAGGGCCGAGGGAGACCCAGTACTTC. Translation gives CASSGPAGGPRETQYF.

V is TRBV7-2 and J is TRBJ2-3; 13 bases align to TRBD2. From germline, CDR1 is SGHTA and CDR2 FQGNSA. After removal of 5 bases from V and 7 bases from J, the junction contained 9 bases not matched to a gene. The CDR3 totals 16 residues. The CDR3 DNA reads TGTGCCAGCAGCCCGAGGACTAGCGGGAGTGGGAATACGCAGTATTTT. It is translated as CASSPRTSGSGNTQYF.

The V call is TRBV6-5, the J call TRBJ2-7, with no clear D. The V gene lost 2 bases and the J gene lost 0 bases, with 11 bases spanning the gap. Germline CDR1 is MNHEY and CDR2 is SVGAGI. This CDR3 comprises 15 residues. The CDR3 spells CASSYRALSSYEQYF. The CDR3 nucleotides read TGTGCCAGCAGTTACAGGGCCTTAAGCTCCTACGAGCAGTACTTC.

This chain's CDR3 is CASRRAGEMDEQFF. In nucleotides, the CDR3 is TGTGCCAGCAGGCGAGCGGGAGAAATGGATGAGCAGTTCTTC. The chain uses TRBV5-4 and TRBJ2-1, with 8 bases aligning to TRBD2. CDR1 and CDR2 from the germline V gene are SGHNT and YYREEE (reference sequence). The CDR3 runs 14 residues. The junction had 9 bases not matched to a gene; V was cut back by 5 bases and J by 8 bases.

The rearrangement joins TRBV27 to TRBJ2-1; TRBD2 matches at 8 bases. Germline V gives CDR1 MNHEY, CDR2 SMNVEV (reference sequence). The CDR3 totals 16 residues. The trim removed 4 bases at V and 7 bases at J, leaving 12 bases unmatched. CDR3 nucleotide sequence: TGTGCCAGCAGTTCCCCGGCTAGCGGGCGAAAGAATGAGCAGTTCTTC. Its translation is CASSSPASGRKNEQFF.

This chain links TRBV5-1 with TRBJ2-1, with 13 bases that match TRBD2. The CDR3 loop spans 18 amino acids. Germline CDR1 SGHRS, CDR2 YFSETQ. The V gene end was trimmed by 4 bases and the J gene end by 5 bases; junction bases not matched to a gene: 12. The CDR3 spells CASSPGLAGVVFHNEQFF. In nucleotides, the CDR3 is TGCGCCAGCAGCCCCGGACTAGCGGGAGTAGTCTTCCACAATGAGCAGTTCTTC.

J is TRBJ2-4 and V is TRBV7-9; D perhaps matches TRBD1 (8 bases). V dropped 1 base and J dropped 9 bases, with 13 bases sitting between them. The CDR3 has 14 amino acids. Germline V CDR1 and CDR2: SEHNR, FQNEAQ (reference sequence). Written as DNA, the CDR3 is TGTGCCAGCAGCTTAGTAACAGGGGGGGCCATTCAGTACTTC. Residues: CASSLVTGGAIQYF. Drawing the rest from reference TRBV7-9 and TRBJ2-4, the complete variable domain is DTGVSQNPRHKITKRGQNVTFRCDPISEHNRLYWYRQTLGQGPEFLTYFQNEAQLEKSRLLSDRFSAERPKGSFSTLEIQRTEQGDSAMYLCASSLVTGGAIQYFGAGTRLSVL.

V and J are TRBV9 and TRBJ2-1; 7 bases map to TRBD2. CDR3 length: 14 amino acids. V lost 3 bases, J lost 7 bases, and 7 bases stayed unmatched. Germline lookup yields CDR1 SGDLS and CDR2 YYNGEE. The CDR3 region is CASSGSGTKNEQFF. DNA of the CDR3: TGTGCCAGCAGCGGATCCGGGACTAAAAATGAGCAGTTCTTC.

This chain uses TRBV10-3 with TRBJ1-1, with D possibly being TRBD1 (6 bases). The CDR3 sequence is 14 residues long. Trimming took off 3 bases at V and 4 bases at J, with 12 bases between the two ends. Germline V lookup: CDR1 ENHRY, CDR2 SYGVKD. DNA for the CDR3: TGTGCCATCAGTGAATCAGGGGTGGTCACTGAAGCTTTCTTT. The encoded protein is CAISESGVVTEAFF.

The chain combines TRBV19 with TRBJ1-1; D may be TRBD1 (5 bases). V gave up 3 bases and J gave up 3 bases, with 8 bases separating them. This CDR3 contains 13 residues. CDR1 is LNHDA, CDR2 SQIVND, per germline (reference sequence). Written as DNA, the CDR3 is TGTGCCAGTAGTATGGGGGTACACACTGAAGCTTTCTTT. Its protein product is CASSMGVHTEAFF. Looking up the rest from reference TRBV19 and TRBJ1-1 gives the full variable domain: DGGITQSPKYLFRKEGQNVTLSCEQNLNHDAMYWYRQDPGQGLRLIYYSQIVNDFQKGDIAEGYSVSREKKESFPLTVTSAQKNPTAFYLCASSMGVHTEAFFGQGTRLTVV.

The J gene is TRBJ1-1, the V gene TRBV27; D is unresolved. The CDR3 is 16 residues long. With 6 bases removed from V and 2 bases from J, the gap between germline ends came to 19 bases. Looked up from germline, CDR1 is MNHEY and CDR2 is SMNVEV (reference sequence). The CDR3 region has the DNA TGTGCCAGCAGCTTCCTAGGCAGAGCCCTCAACACTGAAGCTTTCTTT. It yields the protein CASSFLGRALNTEAFF.

This chain uses TRBV6-5 with TRBJ2-5; 7 bases are shared with TRBD1. V was pared by 6 bases and J by 4 bases, with 11 bases of the junction left unmatched. This CDR3 spans 15 amino acids. Per germline, CDR1 MNHEY and CDR2 SVGAGI. This CDR3 reads CASRKGDSARETQYF. For the CDR3, the DNA is TGTGCCAGCAGAAAAGGGGACAGCGCTCGAGAGACCCAGTACTTC.

The chain uses TRBV13 and TRBJ2-7; 10 bases fit TRBD2. Trimming at V came to 5 bases and at J to 4 bases, leaving 8 bases not matched to a gene. This CDR3 is 15 amino acids long. Germline V gene lookup returns CDR1 PRHDT and CDR2 FYEKMQ (reference sequence). CDR3 sequence: CASSTRLAGGYEQYF. The CDR3, as DNA: TGTGCCAGCAGCACCCGACTAGCGGGTGGATACGAGCAGTACTTC. Full variable domain (outside the CDR3, taken from reference TRBV13 and TRBJ2-7): AAGVIQSPRHLIKEKRETATLKCYPIPRHDTVYWYQQGPGQDPQFLISFYEKMQSDKGSIPDRFSAQQFSDYHSELNMSSLELGDSALYFCASSTRLAGGYEQYFGPGTRLTVT.

V is TRBV9 and J is TRBJ2-5; D is ambiguous. Between the trimmed V and J ends, which lost 3 bases and 2 bases, there was a span of 5 bases. This CDR3 spans 12 amino acids. CDR1 is SGDLS, CDR2 YYNGEE, per germline. The CDR3 is CASSGVQETQYF. The CDR3 bases are TGTGCCAGCAGCGGAGTGCAAGAGACCCAGTACTTC.

On this clone: Other DNA sequences in the sample encode the same CDR3. The chain couples TRBV9 to TRBJ2-6; D call uncertain. Germline loops: CDR1 SGDLS, CDR2 YYNGEE. V lost 1 base and J 1 base, leaving 6 bases between the germline ends. The CDR3 is made up of 15 amino acids. DNA of the CDR3: TGTGCCAGCAGCGTATGGGGTTCTGGGGCCAACGTCCTGACTTTC. Its protein is CASSVWGSGANVLTF.

The V call is TRBV5-1, the J call TRBJ2-2; 11 nucleotides agree with TRBD2. CDR3 length: 17 amino acids. Germline V gene data show CDR1 as SGHRS and CDR2 as YFSETQ. V lost 3 bases, J lost 3 bases, and 7 bases stayed unmatched. DNA for the CDR3: TGCGCCAGCAGCTGGTTCATAGCGGGAGGGGACACCGGGGAGCTGTTTTTT. Its translation is CASSWFIAGGDTGELFF.